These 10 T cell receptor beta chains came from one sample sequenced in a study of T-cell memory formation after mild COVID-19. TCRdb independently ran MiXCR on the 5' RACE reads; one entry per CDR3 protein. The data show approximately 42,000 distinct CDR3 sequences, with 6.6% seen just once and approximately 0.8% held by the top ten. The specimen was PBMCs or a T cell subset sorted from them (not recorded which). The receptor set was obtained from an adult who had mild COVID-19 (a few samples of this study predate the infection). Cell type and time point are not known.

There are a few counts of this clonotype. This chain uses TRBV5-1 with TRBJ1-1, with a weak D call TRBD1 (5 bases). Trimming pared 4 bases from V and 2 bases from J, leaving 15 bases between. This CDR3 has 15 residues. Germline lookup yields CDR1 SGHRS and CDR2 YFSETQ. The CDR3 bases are TGCGCCAGCAGCCCCCGGGGGGGGGACAACACTGAAGCTTTCTTT. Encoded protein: CASSPRGGDNTEAFF.

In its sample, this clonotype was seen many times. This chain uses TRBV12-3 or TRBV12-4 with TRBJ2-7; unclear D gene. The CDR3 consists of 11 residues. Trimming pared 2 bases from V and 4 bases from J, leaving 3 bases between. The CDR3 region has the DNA TGTGCCAGCAGTTTAAAGTACGAGCAGTACTTC. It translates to CASSLKYEQYF.

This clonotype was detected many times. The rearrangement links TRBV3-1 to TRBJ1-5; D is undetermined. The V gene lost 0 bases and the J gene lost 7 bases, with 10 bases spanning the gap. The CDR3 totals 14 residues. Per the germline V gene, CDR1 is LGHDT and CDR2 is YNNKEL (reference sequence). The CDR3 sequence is CASSQDFTGQPQHF. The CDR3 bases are TGTGCCAGCAGCCAAGATTTTACGGGGCAGCCCCAGCATTTT.

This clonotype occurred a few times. The CDR3 coding sequence is TGTGCCAGCTCACCAAAGAGGGGCGCAAATGGCTACACCTTC. It codes for CASSPKRGANGYTF. The V call is TRBV18, the J call TRBJ1-2; TRBD1 is a possible D gene (5 bases). CDR3 size: 14 residues. The ends were cut back, 2 bases at V and 6 bases at J, with 13 bases in the middle. The germline CDR1 and CDR2 sequences are KGHSH and LQKENI.

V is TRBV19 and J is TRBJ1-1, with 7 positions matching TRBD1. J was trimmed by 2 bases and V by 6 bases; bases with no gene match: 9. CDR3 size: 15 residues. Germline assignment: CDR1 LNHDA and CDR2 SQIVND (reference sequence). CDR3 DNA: TGTGCCAGTAGGCCGGGACAGACCAGAAACACTGAAGCTTTCTTT. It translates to CASRPGQTRNTEAFF. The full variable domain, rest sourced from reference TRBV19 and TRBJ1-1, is DGGITQSPKYLFRKEGQNVTLSCEQNLNHDAMYWYRQDPGQGLRLIYYSQIVNDFQKGDIAEGYSVSREKKESFPLTVTSAQKNPTAFYLCASRPGQTRNTEAFFGQGTRLTVV.

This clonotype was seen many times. The CDR3 loop reads CASGPLQGRAYEQYF. CDR3 sequence (DNA): TGTGCCAGCGGCCCTCTACAGGGACGGGCCTACGAGCAGTACTTC. The chain recombines TRBV7-6 with TRBJ2-7, with a weak D call TRBD1 (6 bases). V was clipped by 8 bases and J by 2 bases, with 19 bases between them. The germline V gene encodes CDR1 SGHVS and CDR2 FNYEAQ. The CDR3 runs 15 residues.

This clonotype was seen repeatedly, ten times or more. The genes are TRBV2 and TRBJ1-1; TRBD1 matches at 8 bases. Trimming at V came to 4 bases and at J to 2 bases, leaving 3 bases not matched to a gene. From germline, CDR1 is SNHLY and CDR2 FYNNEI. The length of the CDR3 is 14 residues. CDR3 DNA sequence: TGTGCCAGCAGTGGACAGGGGCTTAACACTGAAGCTTTCTTT. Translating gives CASSGQGLNTEAFF.

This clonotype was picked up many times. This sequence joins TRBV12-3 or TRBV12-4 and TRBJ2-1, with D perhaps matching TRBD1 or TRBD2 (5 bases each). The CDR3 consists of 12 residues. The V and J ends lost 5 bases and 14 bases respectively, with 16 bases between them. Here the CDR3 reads CASSPLRGQEFF. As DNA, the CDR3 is TGTGCCAGCAGTCCCCTGAGGGGCCAGGAGTTCTTC.

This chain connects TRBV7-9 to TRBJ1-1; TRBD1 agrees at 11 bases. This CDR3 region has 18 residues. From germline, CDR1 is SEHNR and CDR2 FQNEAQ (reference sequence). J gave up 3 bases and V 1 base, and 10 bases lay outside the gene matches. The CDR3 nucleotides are TGTGCCAGCAGCTTAGTCCCCGGACAGGGGGCGCGACACACTGAAGCTTTCTTT. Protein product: CASSLVPGQGARHTEAFF.

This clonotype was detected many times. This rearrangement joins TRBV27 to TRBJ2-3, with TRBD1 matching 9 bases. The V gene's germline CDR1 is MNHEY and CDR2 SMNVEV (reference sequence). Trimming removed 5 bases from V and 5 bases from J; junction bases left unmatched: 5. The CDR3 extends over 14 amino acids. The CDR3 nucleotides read TGTGCCAGCAGTCGGGACAGGGTGATAGATACGCAGTATTTT. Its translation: CASSRDRVIDTQYF.